The rows below give T cell receptor beta chains drawn from one sample of a study of blood T cells in healthy people across ages. Each CDR3 protein is one row after TCRdb ran MiXCR on the 5' RACE reads. The data contain around 1,500,000 distinct CDR3 sequences, roughly 27% of them seen just once; the ten biggest clones take up 7.7%. The specimen sequenced was blood. All receptors come from a young woman in good health. Both conserved end residues are part of each CDR3. A D gene is named only where the DNA matches it firmly. Size is stated for part of the rows, as once, few or many counts, or as a class when the clone is expanded.

V gene	D gene	J gene	clone size	CDR3 protein	CDR3 DNA
TRBV10-3	TRBD2	TRBJ2-1	many	CAIKASGIPSNEQFF	TGTGCCATCAAGGCTAGCGGGATTCCGTCCAATGAGCAGTTCTTC
TRBV18	NA	TRBJ1-6	NA	CASSPRQTVGSSPLHF	TGTGCCAGCTCGCCGAGACAGACCGTAGGGAGTTCACCCCTCCACTTT
TRBV20-1	NA	TRBJ2-7	few	CSASKRALYEQYF	TGCAGTGCTTCCAAGCGGGCATTATACGAGCAGTACTTC
TRBV7-2	NA	TRBJ1-2	many	CASSPGAAGYTF	TGTGCCAGCAGCCCCGGGGCAGCCGGCTACACCTTC
TRBV6-2/TRBV6-3	TRBD2	TRBJ2-7	many	CASSYSLAGGLNEQYF	TGTGCCAGCAGTTACTCCCTAGCGGGAGGTTTGAACGAGCAGTACTTC
TRBV2	NA	TRBJ1-5	NA	CASRRGGDSNQPQHF	TGTGCCAGCAGGCGTGGGGGGGATAGCAATCAGCCCCAGCATTTT
TRBV29-1	NA	TRBJ1-1	NA	CSGRGGANTEAFF	TGCAGCGGGAGGGGGGGTGCGAACACTGAAGCTTTCTTT
TRBV6-1	NA	TRBJ1-6	NA	CASRVVTDSPLHF	TGTGCCAGCAGGGTAGTTACGGATTCACCCCTCCACTTT
TRBV12-3/TRBV12-4	NA	TRBJ1-5	NA	CASSYREGNQPQHF	TGTGCCAGCAGTTACAGGGAGGGCAATCAGCCCCAGCATTTT
TRBV29-1	NA	TRBJ1-1	NA	CSVVGNMNTEAFF	TGCAGCGTCGTTGGAAACATGAACACTGAAGCTTTCTTT
TRBV7-6	TRBD2	TRBJ2-7	few	CASSPYGGGRNAQYF	TGTGCCAGCAGCCCCTACGGGGGGGGCCGTAACGCGCAGTACTTC
TRBV2	NA	TRBJ2-7	NA	CASSRVGTHEQYF	TGTGCCAGCAGCCGGGTAGGGACTCACGAGCAGTACTTC
TRBV24-1	TRBD1	TRBJ2-2	NA	CATSDLGDSLTGELFF	TGTGCCACCAGTGATTTAGGGGACAGTCTGACCGGGGAGCTGTTTTTT
TRBV6-1	TRBD2	TRBJ2-4	NA	CASLSGGATDIQYF	TGTGCCAGCCTTAGCGGGGGGGCGACGGACATTCAGTACTTC
TRBV6-2/TRBV6-3	TRBD2	TRBJ2-7	NA	CASGYVATSGYEQYF	TGTGCCAGCGGTTACGTCGCGACTAGCGGGTACGAGCAGTACTTC
TRBV7-2	NA	TRBJ2-1	NA	CASSLDHPNEQFF	TGTGCCAGCAGCTTAGATCACCCGAATGAGCAGTTCTTC
TRBV11-2	NA	TRBJ2-1	NA	CASRPAGVGDNEQFF	TGTGCCAGCAGACCGGCCGGGGTGGGGGACAATGAGCAGTTCTTC
TRBV5-1	TRBD1	TRBJ2-5	NA	CASSGRQGATEEQYF	TGCGCCAGCAGCGGACGACAGGGGGCAACGGAGGAGCAGTACTTC
TRBV5-6	NA	TRBJ2-5	NA	CASDLAGETQYF	TGTGCCAGCGACCTTGCTGGGGAGACCCAGTACTTC
TRBV15	NA	TRBJ2-1	few	CATSRADRNNEQFF	TGTGCCACCAGCAGAGCAGATAGGAACAATGAGCAGTTCTTC
TRBV4-1	TRBD2	TRBJ2-6	NA	CASSPGGAFANVLTF	TGCGCCAGCAGCCCGGGGGGGGCATTTGCCAACGTCCTGACTTTC
TRBV12-3/TRBV12-4	NA	TRBJ1-1	NA	CASSLAPTAHTEAFF	TGTGCCAGCAGTTTAGCCCCGACAGCCCACACTGAAGCTTTCTTT
TRBV28	TRBD2	TRBJ2-3	few	CASSPGTSGARGTQYF	TGTGCCAGCAGCCCTGGGACTAGCGGGGCCCGGGGTACGCAGTATTTT
TRBV29-1	TRBD2	TRBJ2-3	NA	CSVEGGRLSGGPGGTQYF	TGCAGCGTTGAAGGAGGTCGGTTGAGCGGGGGGCCTGGTGGTACGCAGTATTTT
TRBV5-6	NA	TRBJ2-7	few	CASSTRPLHEQYF	TGTGCCAGCAGCACCCGCCCTCTCCACGAGCAGTACTTC
TRBV7-9	TRBD2	TRBJ2-7	NA	CASSLGTSGGISYEQYF	TGTGCCAGCAGCTTAGGGACTAGCGGGGGAATATCCTACGAGCAGTACTTC
TRBV6-5	TRBD1	TRBJ1-5	many	CASREGQGGQPQHF	TGTGCCAGCAGGGAAGGACAGGGGGGCCAGCCCCAGCATTTT
TRBV6-5	NA	TRBJ2-3	many	CASSRSRFPSTDTQYF	TGTGCCAGCTCAAGATCGAGGTTCCCTAGCACAGATACGCAGTATTTT
TRBV19	NA	TRBJ1-5	NA	CASKWPNQPQHF	TGTGCCAGTAAGTGGCCAAATCAGCCCCAGCATTTT
TRBV5-1	NA	TRBJ1-4	many	CASSFGTGREKLFF	TGCGCCAGCAGCTTTGGGACCGGGCGGGAAAAACTGTTTTTT
TRBV18	TRBD1	TRBJ2-7	few	CASSPTTGVNEQYF	TGTGCCAGCTCACCCACGACAGGGGTCAACGAGCAGTACTTC
TRBV10-3	NA	TRBJ2-7	many	CAIRDSIYDEQYF	TGTGCCATCAGGGACAGCATTTACGACGAGCAGTACTTC
TRBV5-1	TRBD1	TRBJ2-5	NA	CASSSAPGGRETQYF	TGCGCCAGCAGCTCGGCCCCAGGGGGCCGGGAGACCCAGTACTTC
TRBV7-3	NA	TRBJ2-3	few	CASSLMEGSDTQYF	TGTGCCAGCAGCTTAATGGAGGGCTCAGATACGCAGTATTTT
TRBV5-1	TRBD1	TRBJ2-3	NA	CASGLWTGSTDTQYF	TGCGCCAGCGGGCTTTGGACAGGGTCAACAGATACGCAGTATTTT
TRBV29-1	TRBD2	TRBJ2-7	many	CSVEEGRVEQYF	TGCAGCGTTGAAGAAGGGAGGGTCGAGCAGTACTTC
TRBV7-6	TRBD2	TRBJ2-1	few	CASSPQTSGKINEQFF	TGTGCCAGCAGCCCTCAAACTAGCGGGAAGATCAATGAGCAGTTCTTC
TRBV20-1	NA	TRBJ2-1	few	CSARSGPLVEQFF	TGCAGTGCGCGAAGCGGACCGCTGGTGGAGCAGTTCTTC
TRBV29-1	NA	TRBJ1-5	NA	CSVVGGSNQPQHF	TGCAGCGTTGTAGGGGGTAGCAATCAGCCCCAGCATTTT
TRBV7-2	NA	TRBJ1-1	NA	CASSLGPRTEAFF	TGTGCCAGCAGCTTAGGTCCGAGGACTGAAGCTTTCTTT